This T cell receptor (beta chain) originates from a study of shared clonotypes between healthy human individuals. Sequencing used immunoSEQ multiplex PCR; TCRdb keeps in-frame clones, though not all of them. The table includes about 2.1 million clones, 93% detected once. This CDR3 has 16 amino acids. CDR1 is SGHAT and CDR2 is FQNNGV in the germline V gene. The J segment lost 6 bases and the V segment lost 3 bases, leaving 8 bases of the junction unmatched. CD8 cells classed as naive were CD45RO-negative and positively selected for CCR7, excluding terminally differentiated effector memory CD45RA+ cells.

This TCR came from a man between 18 and 35 years old in good health. Some clones in this sample may be carry-over from other donors' samples. The material sequenced was naive CD8+ T cells from PBMCs. V and J are TRBV11-2 and TRBJ2-1; 10 nucleotides line up with TRBD1. The CDR3 region has the DNA TGTGCCAGCAGCTTGGGGCCGGGACAGGGGCCCAATGAGCAGTTCTTC. Its translation: CASSLGPGQGPNEQFF.